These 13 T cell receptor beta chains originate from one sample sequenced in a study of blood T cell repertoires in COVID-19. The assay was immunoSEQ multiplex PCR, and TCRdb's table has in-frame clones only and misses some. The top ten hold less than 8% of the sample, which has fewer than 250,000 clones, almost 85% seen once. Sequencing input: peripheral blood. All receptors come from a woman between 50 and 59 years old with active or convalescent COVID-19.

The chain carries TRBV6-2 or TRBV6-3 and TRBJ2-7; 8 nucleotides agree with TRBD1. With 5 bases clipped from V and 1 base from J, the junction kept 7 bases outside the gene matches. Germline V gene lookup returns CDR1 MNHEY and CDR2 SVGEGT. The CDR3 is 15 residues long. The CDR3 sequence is CASSTSGGASYEQYF. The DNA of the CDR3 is TGTGCCAGCAGTACGTCAGGGGGCGCGTCCTACGAGCAGTACTTC.

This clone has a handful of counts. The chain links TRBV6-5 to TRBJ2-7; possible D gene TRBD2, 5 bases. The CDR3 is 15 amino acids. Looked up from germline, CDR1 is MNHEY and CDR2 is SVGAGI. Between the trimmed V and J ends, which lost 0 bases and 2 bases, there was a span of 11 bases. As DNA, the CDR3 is TGTGCCAGCAGTTACTCGGGCGGGTCAACCTACGAGCAGTACTTC. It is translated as CASSYSGGSTYEQYF.

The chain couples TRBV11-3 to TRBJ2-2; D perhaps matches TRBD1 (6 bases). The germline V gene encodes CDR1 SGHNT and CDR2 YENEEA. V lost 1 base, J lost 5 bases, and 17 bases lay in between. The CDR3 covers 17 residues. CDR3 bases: TGTGCCAGCAGCTTAGCTGACAGGACCTCGGATACCGGGGAGCTGTTTTTT. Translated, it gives CASSLADRTSDTGELFF.

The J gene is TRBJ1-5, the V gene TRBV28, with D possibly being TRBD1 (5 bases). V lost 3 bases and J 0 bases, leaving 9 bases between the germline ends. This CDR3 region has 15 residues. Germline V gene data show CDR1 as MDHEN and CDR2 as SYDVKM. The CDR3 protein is CASSLPGNSNQPQHF. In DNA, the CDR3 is TGTGCCAGCAGTTTGCCAGGGAATAGCAATCAGCCCCAGCATTTT.

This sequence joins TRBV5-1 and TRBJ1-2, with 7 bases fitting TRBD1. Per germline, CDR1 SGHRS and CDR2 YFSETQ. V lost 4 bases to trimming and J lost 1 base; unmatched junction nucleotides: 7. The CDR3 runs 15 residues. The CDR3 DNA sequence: TGCGCCAGCAGCCCGAAGGGACAGAGTAACTATGGCTACACCTTC. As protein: CASSPKGQSNYGYTF.

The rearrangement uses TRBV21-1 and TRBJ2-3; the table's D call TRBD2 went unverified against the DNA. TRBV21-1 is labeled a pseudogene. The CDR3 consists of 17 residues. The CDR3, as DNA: TGTGCCAGCAGCAAATTCAACGTAGAACGGGGGGCAGATACGCAGTATTTT. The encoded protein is CASSKFNVERGADTQYF.

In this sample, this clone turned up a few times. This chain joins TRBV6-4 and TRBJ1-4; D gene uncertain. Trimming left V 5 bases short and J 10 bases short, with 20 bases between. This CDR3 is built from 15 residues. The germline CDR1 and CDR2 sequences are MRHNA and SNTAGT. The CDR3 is CASSIAEQRDAKLFF. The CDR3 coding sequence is TGTGCCAGCAGTATAGCGGAACAGCGGGATGCAAAACTGTTTTTT.

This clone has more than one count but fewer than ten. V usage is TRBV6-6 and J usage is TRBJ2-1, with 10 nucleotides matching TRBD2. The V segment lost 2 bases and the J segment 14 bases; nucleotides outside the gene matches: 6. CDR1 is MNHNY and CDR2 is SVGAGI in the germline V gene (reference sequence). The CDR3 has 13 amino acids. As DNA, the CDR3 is TGTGCCAGCAGTTACGATTCCGGGACTAGCGAGTTCTTC. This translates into CASSYDSGTSEFF.

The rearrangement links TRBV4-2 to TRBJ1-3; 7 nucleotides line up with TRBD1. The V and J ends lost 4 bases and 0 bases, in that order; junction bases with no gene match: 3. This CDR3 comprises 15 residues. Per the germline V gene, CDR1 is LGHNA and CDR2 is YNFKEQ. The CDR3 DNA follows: TGTGCCAGCAGCCCCGACAGGGCCTCTGGAAACACCATATATTTT. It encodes CASSPDRASGNTIYF.

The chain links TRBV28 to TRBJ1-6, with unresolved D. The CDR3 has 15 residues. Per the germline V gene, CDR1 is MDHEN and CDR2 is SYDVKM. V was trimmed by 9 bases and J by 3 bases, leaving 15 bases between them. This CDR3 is CASIKLPGYNSPLHF. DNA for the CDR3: TGTGCCAGTATCAAACTACCCGGCTATAATTCACCCCTCCACTTT.

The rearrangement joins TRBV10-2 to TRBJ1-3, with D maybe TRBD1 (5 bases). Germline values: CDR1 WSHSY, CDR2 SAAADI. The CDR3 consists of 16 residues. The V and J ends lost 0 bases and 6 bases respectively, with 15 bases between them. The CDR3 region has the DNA TGCGCCAGCAGTGAGTCCACCGGACACCGGCCAAACACCATATATTTT. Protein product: CASSESTGHRPNTIYF.

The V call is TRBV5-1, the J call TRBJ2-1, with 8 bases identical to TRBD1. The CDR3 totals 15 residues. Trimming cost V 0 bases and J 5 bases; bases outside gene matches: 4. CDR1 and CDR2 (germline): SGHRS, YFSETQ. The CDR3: CASSLGQGTHNEQFF. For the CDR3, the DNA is TGCGCCAGCAGCTTGGGACAGGGGACACACAATGAGCAGTTCTTC.

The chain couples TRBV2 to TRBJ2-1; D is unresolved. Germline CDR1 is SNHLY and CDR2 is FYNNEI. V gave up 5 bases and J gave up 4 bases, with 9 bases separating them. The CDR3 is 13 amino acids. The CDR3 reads CASSRTLYNEQFF. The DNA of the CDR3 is TGTGCCAGCAGTAGAACATTATACAATGAGCAGTTCTTC.